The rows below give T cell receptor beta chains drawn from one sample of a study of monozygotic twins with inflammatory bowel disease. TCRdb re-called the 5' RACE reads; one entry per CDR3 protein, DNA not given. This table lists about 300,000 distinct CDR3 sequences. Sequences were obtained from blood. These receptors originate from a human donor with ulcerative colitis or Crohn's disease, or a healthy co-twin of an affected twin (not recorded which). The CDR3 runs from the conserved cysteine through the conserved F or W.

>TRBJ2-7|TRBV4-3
CASSTTTGTSYEQYF
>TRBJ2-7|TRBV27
CASWDSGGYEQYF
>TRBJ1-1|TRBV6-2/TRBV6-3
CASSPLGARDTEAFF
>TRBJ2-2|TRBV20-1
CSARATLPGELFF
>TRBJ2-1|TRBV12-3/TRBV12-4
CASSLDTDNEQFF
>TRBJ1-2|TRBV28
CASSLRMSYGYTF
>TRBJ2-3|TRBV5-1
CASSLSGGSDTQYF
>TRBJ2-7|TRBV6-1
CASSKTAYSYEQYF
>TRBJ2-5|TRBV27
CASSLMGGQETQYF
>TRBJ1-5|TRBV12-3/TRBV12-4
CASSLRADSNQPQHF
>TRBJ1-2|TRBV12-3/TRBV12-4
CASTTGTGGYGYTF
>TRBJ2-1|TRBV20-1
CSATLINEQFF
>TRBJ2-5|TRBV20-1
CSARLAGSFQETQYF
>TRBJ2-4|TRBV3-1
CASSQVLTEAKNMQYF